These 6 T cell receptor beta chains were sequenced from one sample in a study of shared clonotypes between healthy human individuals. Measured with immunoSEQ multiplex PCR; TCRdb has only the in-frame clones, and not every one. The sample yields 2 million to 3 million clones, over 85% seen once. Sequencing used naive CD4+ T cells from PBMCs. The subset was: CD45RA+ positively selected. These receptors were taken from a man aged 18 to 30 in good health. Some clones in this sample may be carry-over from other donors' samples.

J is TRBJ1-1 and V is TRBV7-3; tentatively, D is TRBD1 (5 bases). This CDR3 is built from 12 residues. Deletions cut 4 bases from V and 8 bases from J, with 11 bases between. In germline, CDR1 is SGHTA, CDR2 FQGTGA. The CDR3 loop is CASSWGGGEAFF. The CDR3 DNA is TGTGCCAGCAGCTGGGGCGGAGGGGAAGCTTTCTTT.

The chain carries TRBV5-1 and TRBJ2-7, with 8 bases matching TRBD1. V trimming: 4 bases; J trimming: 3 bases; junction bases outside the gene matches: 3. Per the germline V gene, CDR1 is SGHRS and CDR2 is YFSETQ. The CDR3 runs to 13 residues. CDR3 nucleotides: TGCGCCAGCAGCGTTACAGGGGGCTACGAGCAGTACTTC. Translating it yields CASSVTGGYEQYF.

The chain couples TRBV29-1 to TRBJ1-1; unclear D gene. Trimming removed 6 bases at V and 5 bases at J, with 10 bases between. Germline CDR1 reads SQVTM; CDR2 reads ANQGSEA. CDR3 length equals 11 residues. CDR3 protein: CSVHTGTEAFF. CDR3 in DNA: TGCAGCGTGCATACGGGGACTGAAGCTTTCTTT.

The chain is built from TRBV27 and TRBJ1-2; 8 bases match TRBD1. Looked up from germline, CDR1 is MNHEY and CDR2 is SMNVEV (reference sequence). CDR3 length: 15 residues. Losses at the gene ends were 3 bases for V and 1 base for J; bases not matched to a gene: 4. The CDR3 DNA reads as TGTGCCAGCAGTTTCCTCAGGGGGCGTAACTATGGCTACACCTTC. This codes for CASSFLRGRNYGYTF.

The chain is built from TRBV6-1 and TRBJ1-2, with D possibly being TRBD1 (5 bases). V was clipped by 3 bases and J by 6 bases, with 14 bases between them. The CDR3 has 14 residues. Germline assignment: CDR1 MNHNS and CDR2 SASEGT. CDR3 DNA sequence: TGTGCCAGCAGTGACGGGGGGAGTCGGAATGGCTACACCTTC. Protein product: CASSDGGSRNGYTF.

V usage is TRBV30 and J usage is TRBJ1-5; D might be TRBD1 (5 bases). The germline V gene encodes CDR1 GTSNPN and CDR2 SVGIG (reference sequence). V was cut by 2 bases and J by 5 bases, with 10 bases left in between. CDR3 size: 13 residues. The CDR3 nucleotides read TGTGCCTGGAGTCTCTGGGGGGATCAGCCCCAGCATTTT. Its protein is CAWSLWGDQPQHF.